This T cell receptor (beta chain) is from a study of T cells after yellow fever vaccination (dated by TCRdb to about 2019). Turning to the overall study: Libraries from fractions with low cell numbers were prepared with the SMART-Seq v4 Ultra Low Input RNA kit. Bulk TCR alpha and beta repertoires were sequenced longitudinally to track T-cell clones before and after primary and booster YFV17D yellow fever vaccination. The cohort comprised two healthy male donors, one aged 18 to 30 and one aged 30 to 39 years. Bulk PBMC replicates and cell subsets were isolated from blood drawn at multiple timepoints before and after both primary and secondary immunization. General study outcomes and caveats: Computational filtering was needed because FACS-sorted repertoires could contain abundant contaminating clonotypes from the bulk population. A small fraction of clonotypes showed up in both the CD4 and CD8 compartments, probably as a result of convergent recombination. The secondary T-cell response was weaker than the primary response but faster, peaking on day 5 instead of day 15. Only a couple of donors were included in the study, so the extent to which the findings can be generalized is limited. After the booster, most of the clones that had expanded following primary vaccination were detected again (approximately 95% of CD4 and 80% to 90% of CD8), which suggests that memory was broadly maintained.

TCR cDNA was made using 5'RACE template switching, a step that added a universal primer site and unique molecular identifiers. cDNA synthesis was primed from both the TCR alpha and TCR beta constant segments. Library amplification involved two PCR steps, and the second step added sample barcodes and sequencing adapters. Sequencing of the libraries was done on either Illumina HiSeq 2500 (2x100 bp) or NovaSeq (2x150 bp). Concerning the study's data processing: Reads were demultiplexed and collapsed into UMI consensus sequences with MIGEC, and V(D)J alignment was performed with MiXCR. Clonotypes responding to the vaccine were identified with edgeR on replicate PBMC samples, with the criteria of FDR below 0.01 and a log2 fold change above 5 up to day 15. Each bulk clonotype was labeled CD4 or CD8 based on which sequenced repertoire, CD4 or CD8, contained the clonotype at higher abundance. The public reads were run again by TCRdb, first through fastp at Q25 and then through MiXCR, and only productive beta chains were kept. Duplicate CDR3 protein sequences are folded into a single record with the most common DNA and genes. TCRdb, not the original authors, processed these V and J calls. Across this sample there are approximately 510,000 distinct CDR3 sequences, with around a fifth seen only once. Approximately 15% of the sample is held by the ten biggest clonotypes.

Based on the germline V gene, the CDR1 and CDR2 sequences are MGHRA and YSYEKL. V is clipped by 0 bases and J by 5 bases, and the sequence between their germline boundaries is 11 bases long. The CDR3 goes from the cysteine to the phenylalanine over 15 residues. Just the 45-base CDR3 DNA is kept, in frame starting at base 1. This sample's treatment or condition label indicates: live attenuated yellow fever vaccine strain. At each blood-draw timepoint, two biological replicates of bulk PBMCs were obtained. A standard Ficoll-Paque protocol was used to isolate PBMCs from peripheral blood. TriZol was used to extract RNA from bulk PBMCs, CD4 and CD8 fractions, and dextramer-positive and dextramer-negative fractions. As for this clonotype: Its specific antigen is unknown. Base qualities are not provided; no much larger clone lies one nucleotide away.

The sequence was obtained from a man aged 18 to 35 who received the YFV17D yellow fever vaccine. The chain was built from TRBV4-1 and TRBJ1-5; TRBD1 is a weak D gene call, 5 bases matching. The sequenced sample was PBMCs, obtained 21 days after the first yellow fever vaccination. This receptor has the CDR3 CASSQDGGEHQPQHF. Read as DNA, the sequence is TGCGCCAGCAGCCAAGATGGGGGGGAGCATCAGCCCCAGCATTTT.